The present T cell receptor beta chain was sequenced within a study of a mutant IDH1 vaccine in newly diagnosed glioma. On the study more broadly: Vaccination began 4-6 weeks post radiotherapy alone, or with temozolomide cycles. Visits designated V12 and V13 were conducted at weeks 35 and 47, respectively. Study-level findings and limits: The study observed vaccine-induced immune responses in approximately 93% of patients.

Noted time point: week 35, safety follow-up. Each dose delivered 300 ug of mutant IDH1 20-mer peptide subcutaneously with imiquimod. Assay: immunoSEQ multiplex PCR; the TCRdb copy retains only in-frame clones and omits some. The profile shows about 32,000 clones, approximately 80% of them singletons. In its sample, this clone was seen once. The antigen remains undetermined. The CDR3 is made up of 18 amino acids. J lost 6 bases, V lost 1 base, and 10 bases had no gene match. Germline values: CDR1 MGHRA, CDR2 YSYEKL. V and J are TRBV4-1 and TRBJ2-2, with TRBD2 identical over 11 bases. Sequences were derived from PBMCs, sampled from a glioma patient whose treatment included an IDH1 peptide vaccine. This receptor was taken from a man younger than 45 with glioma. The CDR3 loop reads CASSQVVRLAGSSGELFF. CDR3 bases: TGCGCCAGCAGCCAAGTTGTGAGACTAGCGGGATCTTCCGGGGAGCTGTTTTTT.